The 2 T cell receptor beta chains below all came from one sample that was sequenced in a study of T cells in women clearing cervical HPV infection. Libraries were prepared by immunoSEQ multiplex PCR; TCRdb keeps only in-frame clonotypes and omits some of them. This sample's table reports about 20,000 clones. Material: blood buffy coat. Every receptor here comes from a woman between 18 and 70 years old with a cervical HPV16 infection that either progressed to CIN3+ or cleared (not recorded which).

As concerns this clone: Sequencing ends 3 residues short of the CDR3 end; the germline J gene provides the rest. The V call is TRBV19, the J call TRBJ2-5; a possible D gene is TRBD1 (6 bases). The length of the CDR3 is 13 residues. V lost 6 bases and J 1 base, leaving 9 bases between the germline ends. Germline V gives CDR1 LNHDA, CDR2 SQIVND (reference sequence). CDR3 in amino acids: CASRNRAQETQYF. The sequenced CDR3 bases are TGTGCCAGTAGAAACAGGGCCCAAGAGACC. The full variable domain, completed using reference TRBV19 and TRBJ2-5, is DGGITQSPKYLFRKEGQNVTLSCEQNLNHDAMYWYRQDPGQGLRLIYYSQIVNDFQKGDIAEGYSVSREKKESFPLTVTSAQKNPTAFYLCASRNRAQETQYFGPGTRLLVL.

Points on this clone: The read terminates 3 residues ahead of where the CDR3 ends, so the germline J gene completes it. This chain joins TRBV5-1 and TRBJ2-3, with 7 nucleotides matching TRBD2. From germline, CDR1 is SGHRS and CDR2 YFSETQ. With 2 bases clipped from V and 2 bases from J, the junction kept 5 bases outside the gene matches. This CDR3 contains 15 residues. CDR3 in amino acids: CASSFTGTTTDTQYF. CDR3 DNA (partial): TGCGCCAGCAGCTTCACCGGGACTACCACAGATACG.